This T cell receptor (beta chain) is from a study of T cell responses to AZD1222 COVID-19 vaccine. A note on this clone: As yet, its antigen is unknown.

Profiled with immunoSEQ multiplex PCR; TCRdb holds only in-frame clones, not every one. The sample carries about 200,000 clones, about nine tenths recorded once. Study-wide results and limits: With two AZD1222 doses given, Spike-specific TCR breadth and depth both rose. Vaccine-related CD4 TCRs covered spike, predominating at 160-218 and 743-854. Donors were mostly white British, more females; clonal diversity possibly underestimated. There were repertoire samples only from the period after the peak T cell response.

Trimming took 1 base from V and 0 from J, leaving 16 bases between them. This CDR3 contains 17 residues. Germline CDR1 and CDR2: KGHSH and LQKENI. The sequenced sample was peripheral blood, obtained 28 days after the second AZD1222 dose. This chain uses TRBV18 with TRBJ2-7; a weak D match, TRBD2 (6 bases). The source of this sequence is an adult who received the AZD1222 COVID-19 vaccine. The CDR3 loop reads CASSPRQGGISSYEQYF. The CDR3 DNA reads TGTGCCAGCTCACCACGCCAGGGCGGGATTAGCTCCTACGAGCAGTACTTC. Full variable domain (rest looked up from reference TRBV18 and TRBJ2-7): NAGVMQNPRHLVRRRGQEARLRCSPMKGHSHVYWYRQLPEEGLKFMVYLQKENIIDESGMPKERFSAEFPKEGPSILRIQQVVRGDSAAYFCASSPRQGGISSYEQYFGPGTRLTVT.